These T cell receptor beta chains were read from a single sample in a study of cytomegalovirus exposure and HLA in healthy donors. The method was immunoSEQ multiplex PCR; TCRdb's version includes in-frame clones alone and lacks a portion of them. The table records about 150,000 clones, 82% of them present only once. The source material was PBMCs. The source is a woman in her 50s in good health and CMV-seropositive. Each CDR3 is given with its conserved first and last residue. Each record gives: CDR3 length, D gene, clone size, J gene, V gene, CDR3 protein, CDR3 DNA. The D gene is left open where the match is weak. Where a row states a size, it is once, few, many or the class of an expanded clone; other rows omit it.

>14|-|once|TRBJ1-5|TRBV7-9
CSSSRVGGDQPQHF
TGTTCCAGCAGCCGAGTAGGCGGGGATCAGCCCCAGCATTTT
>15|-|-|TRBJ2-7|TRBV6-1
CASSEARGGQYEQYF
TGTGCCAGCAGTGAGGCCCGGGGAGGTCAATACGAGCAGTACTTC
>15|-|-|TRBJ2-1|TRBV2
CASSETGYTYNEQFF
TGTGCCAGCAGCGAGACAGGTTACACCTACAATGAGCAGTTCTTC
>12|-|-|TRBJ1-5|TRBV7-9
CSSSRDNQPQHF
TGTTCCAGCAGCCGAGACAATCAGCCCCAGCATTTT
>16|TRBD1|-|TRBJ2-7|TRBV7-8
CASSLSPGQGAYEQYF
TGTGCCAGCAGCCTAAGTCCGGGACAGGGGGCTTACGAGCAGTACTTC
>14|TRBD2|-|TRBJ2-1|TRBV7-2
CASSFFGRVNEQFF
TGTGCCAGCAGCTTTTTTGGGAGGGTAAATGAGCAGTTCTTC
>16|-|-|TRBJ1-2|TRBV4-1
CASSQDRRGSFDGYTF
TGCGCCAGCAGCCAAGATAGGAGGGGATCTTTTGATGGCTACACCTTC
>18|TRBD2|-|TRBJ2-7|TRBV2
CASSDSSGTSGGPYEQYF
TGTGCCAGCAGTGATTCTTCCGGGACTAGCGGGGGACCCTACGAGCAGTACTTC
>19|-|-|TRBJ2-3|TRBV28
CASSQPINVDSFSTDTQYF
TGTGCCAGCAGTCAACCCATTAACGTGGACAGCTTTAGCACAGATACGCAGTATTTT
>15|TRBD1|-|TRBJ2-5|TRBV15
CATSRGGTGGETQYF
TGTGCCACCAGCAGAGGCGGGACAGGGGGCGAGACCCAGTACTTC
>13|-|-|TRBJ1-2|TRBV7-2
CASSFGVGDGYTF
TGTGCCAGCAGCTTTGGGGTAGGGGATGGCTACACCTTC
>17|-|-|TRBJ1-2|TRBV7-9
CASSPALGAGANYGYTF
TGTGCCAGCAGCCCGGCGTTGGGGGCAGGAGCTAACTATGGCTACACCTTC
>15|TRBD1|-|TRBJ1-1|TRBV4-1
CASSQRSGGEPEAFF
TGCGCCAGCAGCCAGAGGTCAGGGGGCGAGCCTGAAGCTTTCTTT
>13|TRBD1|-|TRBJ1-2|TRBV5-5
CASRSPGQGGYTF
TGTGCCAGCAGGTCACCGGGACAGGGGGGCTACACCTTC
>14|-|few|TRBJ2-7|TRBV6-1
CASSLTDSLYEQYF
TGTGCCAGCAGCCTCACCGACAGCTTATACGAGCAGTACTTC
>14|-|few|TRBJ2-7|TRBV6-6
CASSPVVAQGEQYF
TGTGCCAGCAGCCCCGTGGTGGCCCAGGGCGAGCAGTACTTC
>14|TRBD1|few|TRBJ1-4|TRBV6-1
CASSDRGLGEKLFF
TGTGCCAGCAGCGACAGGGGGCTGGGAGAAAAACTGTTTTTT
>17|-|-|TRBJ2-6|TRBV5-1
CASSLGVPGTGANVLTF
TGCGCCAGCAGCTTGGGGGTCCCCGGGACAGGGGCCAACGTCCTGACTTTC
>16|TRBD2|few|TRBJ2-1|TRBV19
CASSIATSGGTNEQFF
TGTGCCAGTAGTATAGCGACTAGCGGGGGGACGAATGAGCAGTTCTTC
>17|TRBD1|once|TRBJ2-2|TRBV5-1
CASSLAGTGGNTGELFF
TGCGCCAGCAGCTTGGCCGGGACAGGGGGCAACACCGGGGAGCTGTTTTTT
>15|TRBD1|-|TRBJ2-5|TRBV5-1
CASSPRTGRQETQYF
TGCGCCAGCTCTCCTCGGACAGGGAGGCAAGAGACCCAGTACTTC
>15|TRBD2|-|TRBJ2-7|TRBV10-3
CAISALAGGPGEQYF
TGTGCCATCAGTGCCCTAGCGGGGGGGCCAGGCGAGCAGTACTTC